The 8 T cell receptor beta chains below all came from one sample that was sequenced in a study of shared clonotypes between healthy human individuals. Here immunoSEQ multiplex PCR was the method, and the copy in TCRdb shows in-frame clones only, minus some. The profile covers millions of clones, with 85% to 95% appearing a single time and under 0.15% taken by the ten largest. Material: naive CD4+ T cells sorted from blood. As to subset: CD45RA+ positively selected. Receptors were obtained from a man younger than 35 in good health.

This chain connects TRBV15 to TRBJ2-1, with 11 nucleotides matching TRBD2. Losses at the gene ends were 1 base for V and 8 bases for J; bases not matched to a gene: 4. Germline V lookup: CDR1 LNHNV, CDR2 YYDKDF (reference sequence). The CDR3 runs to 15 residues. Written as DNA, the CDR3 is TGTGCCACCAGCAGAGTAGCGGGAGGGCCGTATGAGCAGTTCTTC. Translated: CATSRVAGGPYEQFF.

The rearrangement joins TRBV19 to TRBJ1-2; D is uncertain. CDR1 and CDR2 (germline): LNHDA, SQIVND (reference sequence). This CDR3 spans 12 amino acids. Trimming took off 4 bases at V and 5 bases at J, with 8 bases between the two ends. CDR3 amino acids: CASSRSVYGYTF. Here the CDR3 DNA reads TGTGCCAGTAGTAGGAGCGTATATGGCTACACCTTC.

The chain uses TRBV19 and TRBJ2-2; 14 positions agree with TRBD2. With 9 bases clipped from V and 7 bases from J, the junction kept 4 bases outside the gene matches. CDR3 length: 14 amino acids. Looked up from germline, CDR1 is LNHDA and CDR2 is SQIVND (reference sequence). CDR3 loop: CARGTSGSVGELFF. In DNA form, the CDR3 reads TGTGCCAGAGGGACTAGCGGGAGTGTCGGGGAGCTGTTTTTT.

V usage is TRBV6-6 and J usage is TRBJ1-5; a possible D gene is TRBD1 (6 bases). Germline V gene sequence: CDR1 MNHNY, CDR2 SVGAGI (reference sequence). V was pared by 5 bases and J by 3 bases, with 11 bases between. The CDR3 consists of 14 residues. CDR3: CASSTTGFNQPQHF. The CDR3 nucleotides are TGTGCCAGCAGTACCACAGGGTTCAATCAGCCCCAGCATTTT.

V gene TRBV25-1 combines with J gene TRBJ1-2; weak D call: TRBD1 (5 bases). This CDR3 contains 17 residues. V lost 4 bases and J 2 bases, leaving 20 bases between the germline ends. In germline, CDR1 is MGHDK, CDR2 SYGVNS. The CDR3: CASSGSVGEEGNYGYTF. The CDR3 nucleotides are TGTGCCAGCAGTGGATCCGTAGGGGAGGAAGGGAACTATGGCTACACCTTC.

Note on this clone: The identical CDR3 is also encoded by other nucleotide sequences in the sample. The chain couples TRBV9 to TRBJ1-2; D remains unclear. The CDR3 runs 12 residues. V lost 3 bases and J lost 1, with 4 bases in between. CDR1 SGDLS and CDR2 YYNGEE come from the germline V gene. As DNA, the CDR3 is TGTGCCAGCAGCGGAGGTAACTATGGCTACACCTTC. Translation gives CASSGGNYGYTF.

The CDR3 here is CASSVAPGTGGGTEAFF. CDR3 coding DNA: TGTGCCAGCAGCGTAGCCCCGGGGACAGGGGGAGGTACTGAAGCTTTCTTT. The rearrangement links TRBV9 to TRBJ1-1, with 11 bases matching TRBD1. V gave up 0 bases and J gave up 5 bases; unmatched junction bases: 9. CDR1 is SGDLS and CDR2 is YYNGEE in the germline V gene. The CDR3 is made up of 17 amino acids.

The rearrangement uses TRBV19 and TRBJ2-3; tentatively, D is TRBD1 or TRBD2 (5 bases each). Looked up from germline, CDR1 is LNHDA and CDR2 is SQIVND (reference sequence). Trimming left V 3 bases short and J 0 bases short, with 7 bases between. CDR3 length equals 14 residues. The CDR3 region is CASSIRDSTDTQYF. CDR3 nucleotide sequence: TGTGCCAGTAGTATCCGGGACAGCACAGATACGCAGTATTTT.